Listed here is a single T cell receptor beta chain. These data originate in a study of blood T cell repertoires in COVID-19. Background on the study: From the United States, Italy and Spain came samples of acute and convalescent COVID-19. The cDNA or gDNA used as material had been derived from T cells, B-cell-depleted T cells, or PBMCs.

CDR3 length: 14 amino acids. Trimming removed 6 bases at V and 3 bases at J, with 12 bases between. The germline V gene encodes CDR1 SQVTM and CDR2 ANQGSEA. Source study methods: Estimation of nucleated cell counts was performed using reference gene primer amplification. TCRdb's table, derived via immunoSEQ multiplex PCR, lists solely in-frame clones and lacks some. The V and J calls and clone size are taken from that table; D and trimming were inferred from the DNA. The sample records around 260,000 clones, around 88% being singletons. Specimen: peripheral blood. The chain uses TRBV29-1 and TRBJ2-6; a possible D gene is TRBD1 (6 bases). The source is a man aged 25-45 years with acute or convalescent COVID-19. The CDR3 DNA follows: TGCAGCGTAGGCCAGGGGCTTGGGGCCAACGTCCTGACTTTC. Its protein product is CSVGQGLGANVLTF.